These T cell receptor beta chains were read from a single sample in a study of blood T cell repertoires in COVID-19. Using immunoSEQ multiplex PCR, the repertoire was profiled, and TCRdb retains in-frame clones only, with some absent. Among fewer than 700,000 clones listed, roughly 89% were seen once. Sample: peripheral blood. The receptor source for this set is a woman between 45 and 65 years old with COVID-19, enrolled during active disease. Each CDR3 is given with its conserved first and last residue. D genes are given only for firm matches. Not all rows give a size; the values are once, few, many and, for expanded clones, a class.

abundance: once; v_gene: TRBV4-2; len: 15; j_gene: TRBJ2-2; d_gene: TRBD2; CDR3nt: TGTGCCAGCAGCCAAGATCGGGGGGGCACCGGGGAGCTGTTTTTT; CDR3aa: CASSQDRGGTGELFF
abundance: -; v_gene: TRBV5-4; len: 15; j_gene: TRBJ1-2; d_gene: TRBD1; CDR3nt: TGTGCCAGCAGCTTGGGCAGGGGGGACCTCTATGGCTACACCTTC; CDR3aa: CASSLGRGDLYGYTF
abundance: -; v_gene: TRBV12-3/TRBV12-4; len: 12; j_gene: TRBJ1-1; d_gene: -; CDR3nt: TGTGCCAGCAGCCCAGGGGTCACTGAAGCTTTCTTT; CDR3aa: CASSPGVTEAFF
abundance: -; v_gene: TRBV13; len: 17; j_gene: TRBJ2-1; d_gene: TRBD2; CDR3nt: TGTGCCAGCAGCATAAGGGCTAGCGGGGGACCGCACAATGAGCAGTTCTTC; CDR3aa: CASSIRASGGPHNEQFF
abundance: -; v_gene: TRBV28; len: 12; j_gene: TRBJ2-1; d_gene: -; CDR3nt: TGTGCCAGCAGTTTATTCGACACAGAGCAGTTCTTC; CDR3aa: CASSLFDTEQFF
abundance: -; v_gene: TRBV5-1; len: 14; j_gene: TRBJ1-2; d_gene: TRBD1; CDR3nt: TGCGCCAGCAGCAAGGGACAGCTGGAGGAGGGCTACACCTTC; CDR3aa: CASSKGQLEEGYTF
abundance: once; v_gene: TRBV19; len: 13; j_gene: TRBJ1-2; d_gene: TRBD1; CDR3nt: TGTGCCAGTAGCCCGGACAGGGCGGGTGGCTACACCTTC; CDR3aa: CASSPDRAGGYTF
abundance: -; v_gene: TRBV6-5; len: 14; j_gene: TRBJ1-3; d_gene: -; CDR3nt: TGTGCCAGCAGTAGGGACTTCTCTGGAAACACCATATATTTT; CDR3aa: CASSRDFSGNTIYF
abundance: -; v_gene: TRBV6-6; len: 16; j_gene: TRBJ2-3; d_gene: -; CDR3nt: TGTGCCAGCAGTCCCCCCAGGGAAACTAGCACAGATACGCAGTATTTT; CDR3aa: CASSPPRETSTDTQYF
abundance: -; v_gene: TRBV10-3; len: 15; j_gene: TRBJ2-5; d_gene: TRBD1; CDR3nt: TGTGCCATCAGTGAGGCTAGGACAGGGTCAGAGACCCAGTACTTC; CDR3aa: CAISEARTGSETQYF
abundance: -; v_gene: TRBV7-9; len: 14; j_gene: TRBJ2-2; d_gene: -; CDR3nt: TGTGCCAGCAGTACCCAGGGAGGCACCGGGGAGCTGTTTTTT; CDR3aa: CASSTQGGTGELFF
abundance: -; v_gene: TRBV9; len: 14; j_gene: TRBJ1-3; d_gene: TRBD1; CDR3nt: TGTGCCAGCAGCGCGACAGGGGCCGGAAACACCATATATTTT; CDR3aa: CASSATGAGNTIYF
abundance: once; v_gene: TRBV4-1; len: 14; j_gene: TRBJ1-1; d_gene: TRBD1; CDR3nt: TGCGCCAGCAGACACTTACAGGGGGTAACTGAAGCTTTCTTT; CDR3aa: CASRHLQGVTEAFF
abundance: -; v_gene: TRBV15; len: 13; j_gene: TRBJ1-2; d_gene: -; CDR3nt: TGTGCCACCAGCGGGTCGACAGGCTATGGCTACACCTTC; CDR3aa: CATSGSTGYGYTF
abundance: -; v_gene: TRBV3-1/TRBV3-2; len: 17; j_gene: TRBJ2-1; d_gene: TRBD2; CDR3nt: TGTGCCAGCAGCCAAGATCGTGGGACTAGCGGGGGGGACAAGCAGTTCTTC; CDR3aa: CASSQDRGTSGGDKQFF
abundance: -; v_gene: TRBV30; len: 13; j_gene: TRBJ1-2; d_gene: TRBD1; CDR3nt: TGTGCCTGGAGACAGGGGCCAAACTATGGCTACACCTTC; CDR3aa: CAWRQGPNYGYTF
abundance: -; v_gene: TRBV12-3/TRBV12-4; len: 13; j_gene: TRBJ2-7; d_gene: -; CDR3nt: TGTGCCAGCAGTGGGGGACTTTTCTACGAGCAGTACTTC; CDR3aa: CASSGGLFYEQYF
abundance: -; v_gene: TRBV19; len: 14; j_gene: TRBJ2-1; d_gene: -; CDR3nt: TGTGCCAGTAGGAGGGATCGCTCCTACAATGAGCAGTTCTTC; CDR3aa: CASRRDRSYNEQFF
abundance: -; v_gene: TRBV27; len: 20; j_gene: TRBJ2-1; d_gene: -; CDR3nt: TGTGCCAGCAGTTTACGCGGGACAGAAGTCACTCTCAGCTCCTACAATGAGCAGTTCTTC; CDR3aa: CASSLRGTEVTLSSYNEQFF
abundance: -; v_gene: TRBV5-1; len: 15; j_gene: TRBJ1-6; d_gene: TRBD1; CDR3nt: TGCGCCAGCAGCTTGGCGGGACAGGGTCGTTCACCCCTCCACTTT; CDR3aa: CASSLAGQGRSPLHF
abundance: -; v_gene: TRBV3-1/TRBV3-2; len: 16; j_gene: TRBJ1-4; d_gene: -; CDR3nt: TGTGCCAGCAGCCTCCGGGGAAGTGGGGATGATGAAAAACTGTTTTTT; CDR3aa: CASSLRGSGDDEKLFF
abundance: -; v_gene: TRBV6-5; len: 16; j_gene: TRBJ2-1; d_gene: TRBD2; CDR3nt: TGTGCCAGCAGTTTACGGGGGGGCGGGTCCTACAATGAGCAGTTCTTC; CDR3aa: CASSLRGGGSYNEQFF
abundance: -; v_gene: TRBV9; len: 15; j_gene: TRBJ2-7; d_gene: -; CDR3nt: TGTGCCAGCAGCGCCGACCCCGGGGGATTCTACGAGCAGTACTTC; CDR3aa: CASSADPGGFYEQYF
abundance: -; v_gene: TRBV30; len: 13; j_gene: TRBJ2-3; d_gene: -; CDR3nt: TGTGCCTGGAGTGCCCCCGTAGCAGATACGCAGTATTTT; CDR3aa: CAWSAPVADTQYF
abundance: -; v_gene: TRBV5-1; len: 14; j_gene: TRBJ1-1; d_gene: -; CDR3nt: TGCGCCAGCAGCTTGAATTCGGTGAACACTGAAGCTTTCTTT; CDR3aa: CASSLNSVNTEAFF
abundance: -; v_gene: TRBV6-2/TRBV6-3; len: 17; j_gene: TRBJ1-6; d_gene: -; CDR3nt: TGTGCCAGCAGTTACATACTGGAGAGAGGGCAGCGGTCACCCCTCCACTTT; CDR3aa: CASSYILERGQRSPLHF
abundance: -; v_gene: TRBV6-2/TRBV6-3; len: 15; j_gene: TRBJ2-1; d_gene: TRBD2; CDR3nt: TGTGCCAGCAGCATGGGCGGGGGGCCTTACAATGAGCAGTTCTTC; CDR3aa: CASSMGGGPYNEQFF
abundance: -; v_gene: TRBV28; len: 13; j_gene: TRBJ1-5; d_gene: TRBD1; CDR3nt: TGTGCCAGCAGTCAGGGGGCGGGTCAGCCCCAGCATTTT; CDR3aa: CASSQGAGQPQHF
abundance: -; v_gene: TRBV28; len: 16; j_gene: TRBJ2-4; d_gene: TRBD2; CDR3nt: TGTGCCAGCAGTTTGACTAGCGGGCTAGCCAAAAACATTCAGTACTTC; CDR3aa: CASSLTSGLAKNIQYF
abundance: -; v_gene: TRBV14; len: 16; j_gene: TRBJ2-2; d_gene: -; CDR3nt: TGTGCCAGCAGCCAGTATGTAGCGGCGAACACCGGGGAGCTGTTTTTT; CDR3aa: CASSQYVAANTGELFF
abundance: -; v_gene: TRBV27; len: 15; j_gene: TRBJ1-2; d_gene: TRBD1; CDR3nt: TGTGCCAGTAGGACAGGGCCCCTAGGGGACTATGGCTACACCTTC; CDR3aa: CASRTGPLGDYGYTF
abundance: -; v_gene: TRBV19; len: 13; j_gene: TRBJ1-5; d_gene: TRBD1; CDR3nt: TGTGCCAGTAGTCGTACAGGGGACCAGCCCCAGCATTTT; CDR3aa: CASSRTGDQPQHF
abundance: once; v_gene: TRBV2; len: 16; j_gene: TRBJ2-7; d_gene: TRBD1; CDR3nt: TGTGCCAGCAGTGGGGGGGACAGGGGGTTTCCCTACGAGCAGTACTTC; CDR3aa: CASSGGDRGFPYEQYF
abundance: -; v_gene: TRBV5-1; len: 14; j_gene: TRBJ1-2; d_gene: -; CDR3nt: TGCGCCAGCAGCCTTGGTGCAGGGAACTATGGCTACACCTTC; CDR3aa: CASSLGAGNYGYTF
abundance: -; v_gene: TRBV2; len: 17; j_gene: TRBJ2-3; d_gene: TRBD2; CDR3nt: TGTGCCAGCAGCCAGACCGGGACTAGCGGGGGGGCAGATACGCAGTATTTT; CDR3aa: CASSQTGTSGGADTQYF
abundance: once; v_gene: TRBV18; len: 15; j_gene: TRBJ1-2; d_gene: -; CDR3nt: TGTGCCAGCTCACCATATTTGGCTGCTGAAGATGGCTACACCTTC; CDR3aa: CASSPYLAAEDGYTF
abundance: few; v_gene: TRBV7-9; len: 15; j_gene: TRBJ1-5; d_gene: TRBD1; CDR3nt: TGTGCCAGCGCCGAACAGGGGAATAGCAATCAGCCCCAGCATTTT; CDR3aa: CASAEQGNSNQPQHF
abundance: once; v_gene: TRBV9; len: 14; j_gene: TRBJ2-7; d_gene: TRBD1; CDR3nt: TGTGCCAGCAGCCCGACAGGGCTCTCCTACGAGCAGTACTTC; CDR3aa: CASSPTGLSYEQYF
abundance: -; v_gene: TRBV5-6; len: 12; j_gene: TRBJ2-7; d_gene: -; CDR3nt: TGTGCCAGCAGCCTGGTTAATGTAGAGCAGTACTTC; CDR3aa: CASSLVNVEQYF
abundance: -; v_gene: TRBV18; len: 18; j_gene: TRBJ2-1; d_gene: -; CDR3nt: TGTGCCAGCTCACCACCGAGTCCGCTAGCAAAAGGGTACGGGGAGCAGTTCTTC; CDR3aa: CASSPPSPLAKGYGEQFF
abundance: -; v_gene: TRBV12-3/TRBV12-4; len: 13; j_gene: TRBJ2-1; d_gene: -; CDR3nt: TGTGCCAGCAGCACGACCGGGATCAATGAGCAGTTCTTC; CDR3aa: CASSTTGINEQFF
abundance: once; v_gene: TRBV7-9; len: 16; j_gene: TRBJ2-2; d_gene: -; CDR3nt: TGTGCCAGCAGCCCTAAACTCATCTCTAACACCGGGGAGCTGTTTTTT; CDR3aa: CASSPKLISNTGELFF
abundance: -; v_gene: TRBV14; len: 20; j_gene: TRBJ1-3; d_gene: TRBD1; CDR3nt: TGTGCCAGCAGCCAAGAATATGGGACAGGCCCATCGATCTCTGGAAACACCATATATTTT; CDR3aa: CASSQEYGTGPSISGNTIYF
abundance: -; v_gene: TRBV5-1; len: 17; j_gene: TRBJ2-4; d_gene: -; CDR3nt: TGCGCCAGCAGACTTAACCCGGACAGCCTAGCCAAAAACATTCAGTACTTC; CDR3aa: CASRLNPDSLAKNIQYF
abundance: -; v_gene: TRBV5-1; len: 16; j_gene: TRBJ1-1; d_gene: TRBD1; CDR3nt: TGCGCCAGCAGCTTTGACAGGGCTTCAATGAACACTGAAGCTTTCTTT; CDR3aa: CASSFDRASMNTEAFF
abundance: -; v_gene: TRBV5-6; len: 12; j_gene: TRBJ1-1; d_gene: TRBD1; CDR3nt: TGTGCCAGCAGCCCGCGGGGACAGGGAGCTTTCTTT; CDR3aa: CASSPRGQGAFF
abundance: -; v_gene: TRBV4-1; len: 17; j_gene: TRBJ2-5; d_gene: TRBD1; CDR3nt: TGCGCCAGCAGCCAAGTCCAACCGGACAGGGTAGGGGAGACCCAGTACTTC; CDR3aa: CASSQVQPDRVGETQYF
abundance: -; v_gene: TRBV6-5; len: 15; j_gene: TRBJ1-2; d_gene: TRBD1; CDR3nt: TGTGCCAGCAGTTACCATGAACAGGGGGAGGATGGCTACACCTTC; CDR3aa: CASSYHEQGEDGYTF
abundance: -; v_gene: TRBV12-5; len: 14; j_gene: TRBJ2-7; d_gene: TRBD1; CDR3nt: TGTGCTTGCAAACTCTCCGGGGACAGCTACGAGCAGTACTTC; CDR3aa: CACKLSGDSYEQYF